This TCR beta chain is from a study of high-grade serous ovarian cancer treatment subgroups. About the research overall: Samples averaged about 15,000 reads and about 7,100 unique TCR beta rearrangements.

This clone was seen only once. The antigen is undetermined. Per the germline V gene, CDR1 is SGHAT and CDR2 is FQNNGV. Trimming cost V 1 base and J 4 bases; bases outside gene matches: 7. The CDR3 is made up of 16 amino acids. Repertoires were generated with immunoSEQ multiplex PCR, while TCRdb's copy carries only in-frame clones and drops some. The sample records several thousand clones, about 60% being singletons. Tumor tissue was taken before any definitive surgery or chemotherapy was given. Study findings and constraints: Spatial context was lost because tumors were sequenced in bulk. Repertoire similarity ranged roughly 0.11 to 0.85 between tumors of one patient.

The sequence was collected from a human donor with high-grade serous ovarian cancer. Sequenced material: tumor tissue. The V call is TRBV11-2, the J call TRBJ1-2, with 9 positions matching TRBD1. The CDR3 here is CASSLAGTGRGYGYTF. CDR3 DNA: TGTGCCAGCAGCTTAGCTGGGACAGGGAGAGGCTATGGCTACACCTTC.